One and the same sample provided the 17 T cell receptor beta chains below, sequenced in a study of blood T cell repertoires in COVID-19. Clones were sequenced by immunoSEQ multiplex PCR, and TCRdb holds only the in-frame ones, with some missing. Among 140,000 to 150,000 clones listed, around four fifths were seen once. Sequencing was done on a sample of peripheral blood. These receptors all come from a human donor in a cohort sampled during active COVID-19.

The J gene is TRBJ1-1, the V gene TRBV12-5; 9 nucleotides line up with TRBD1. The germline CDR1 and CDR2 sequences are LGHNT and FRNRAP. This CDR3 contains 12 residues. With V trimmed by 6 bases and J by 10 bases, 6 bases remained unmatched. CDR3 loop: CASGTRDRAAFF. The CDR3 bases are TGTGCTAGTGGAACCCGGGACAGGGCAGCTTTCTTT. The full variable domain, its missing parts supplied by reference TRBV12-5 and TRBJ1-1, is DARVTQTPRHKVTEMGQEVTMRCQPILGHNTVFWYRQTMMQGLELLAYFRNRAPLDDSGMPKDRFSAEMPDATLATLKIQPSEPRDSAVYFCASGTRDRAAFFGQGTRLTVV.

V is TRBV6-2 or TRBV6-3 and J is TRBJ2-1, with D possibly being TRBD1 (6 bases). This CDR3 is 14 amino acids long. Looked up from germline, CDR1 is MNHEY and CDR2 is SVGEGT. Trimming left V 5 bases short and J 0 bases short, with 8 bases between. CDR3: CASSPDSSYNEQFF. CDR3 nucleotides: TGTGCCAGCAGTCCGGACAGCTCCTACAATGAGCAGTTCTTC.

The sample holds one count of this clone. The rearrangement joins TRBV19 to TRBJ1-4, with 7 bases lining up with TRBD1. Trimming at V came to 1 base and at J to 4 bases, leaving 3 bases not matched to a gene. Germline V gives CDR1 LNHDA, CDR2 SQIVND (reference sequence). CDR3 length: 15 amino acids. For the CDR3, the DNA is TGTGCCAGTAGTATAGGACAGGGCCATAATGAAAAACTGTTTTTT. Encoded protein: CASSIGQGHNEKLFF.

The CDR3 region has the DNA TGTGCCAGCAGTTCAGCCCAGGGGAGGGGTGGCTACACCTTC. Amino acids: CASSSAQGRGGYTF. The chain has TRBV27 and TRBJ1-2; tentatively, D is TRBD1 (6 bases). Per germline, CDR1 MNHEY and CDR2 SMNVEV (reference sequence). Trimming stripped 4 bases from V and 7 bases from J, with 16 bases between. The CDR3 consists of 14 residues.

This clone showed up just a few times. The V and J genes are TRBV6-5 and TRBJ1-2; no clear D gene. V dropped 5 bases and J dropped 0 bases, with 10 bases sitting between them. This CDR3 contains 14 residues. Germline V gene lookup returns CDR1 MNHEY and CDR2 SVGAGI. CDR3 region: CASSPSGSNYGYTF. DNA for the CDR3: TGTGCCAGCAGTCCTTCGGGGTCTAACTATGGCTACACCTTC.

The gene calls are TRBV27 and TRBJ2-3; TRBD1 might be the D (5 bases). The CDR3 runs to 15 residues. CDR1 is MNHEY, CDR2 SMNVEV, per germline (reference sequence). The V end was cut by 0 bases, the J end by 5 bases, with 12 bases between. The CDR3 DNA reads as TGTGCCAGCAGTTTATCGATGGGGCCCCTAGATACGCAGTATTTT. This encodes CASSLSMGPLDTQYF.

This clone was observed once. The chain joins TRBV7-2 to TRBJ1-5; D might be TRBD1 (6 bases). The V gene's germline CDR1 is SGHTA and CDR2 FQGNSA. The ends were cut back, 2 bases at V and 9 bases at J, with 17 bases in the middle. This CDR3 has 15 residues. The CDR3 sequence: CASSLQTGDYLPQHF. CDR3 sequence (DNA): TGTGCCAGCAGCTTACAGACAGGCGACTATCTGCCCCAGCATTTT.

This clone was found many times. This chain links TRBV28 with TRBJ1-5, with D uncertain. The CDR3 contains 15 residues. The V end lost 6 bases, the J end lost 0 bases, and 12 bases lay between the germline ends. Germline V gene data show CDR1 as MDHEN and CDR2 as SYDVKM. The CDR3 DNA follows: TGTGCCAGCAGCCAAATGATGAGTAGCAATCAGCCCCAGCATTTT. Translated: CASSQMMSSNQPQHF.

The chain links TRBV28 to TRBJ1-1, with D unclear. CDR3 length: 12 amino acids. Deletions cut 7 bases from V and 6 bases from J, with 12 bases between. Germline values: CDR1 MDHEN, CDR2 SYDVKM. The CDR3 DNA is TGTGCCAGCAAACTCACCCCCGCTGAAGCTTTCTTT. As protein: CASKLTPAEAFF.

This chain connects TRBV7-2 to TRBJ2-3; possibly TRBD2 for D (6 bases). Trimming shortened V by 5 bases and J by 2 bases, and 14 bases separated the two germline ends. The V gene's germline CDR1 is SGHTA and CDR2 FQGNSA. The CDR3 covers 15 residues. CDR3 DNA sequence: TGTGCCAGCAGCCAACGTTGGGACTTCACAGATACGCAGTATTTT. This sequence encodes CASSQRWDFTDTQYF.

This chain joins TRBV7-9 and TRBJ1-2; the D gene is possibly TRBD1 (5 bases). The CDR3 loop spans 13 amino acids. The germline V gene encodes CDR1 SEHNR and CDR2 FQNEAQ (reference sequence). V was shortened by 8 bases and J by 4 bases, with 14 bases between the two germline ends. The CDR3 sequence is CASSLRGGYGYTF. For the CDR3, the DNA is TGTGCCAGCTCTTTACGGGGGGGCTATGGCTACACCTTC.

Here the CDR3 reads CASTGRGTDTQYF. In DNA, the CDR3 is TGTGCCAGCACGGGGCGGGGGACAGATACGCAGTATTTT. The J gene is TRBJ2-3, the V gene TRBV7-2, with 7 bases identical to TRBD2. V shed 7 bases, J shed 3 bases, and the junction held 4 bases outside the gene matches. CDR1 is SGHTA, CDR2 FQGNSA, per germline. The CDR3 spans 13 residues. Variable domain in full (rest from reference TRBV7-2 and TRBJ2-3): GAGVSQSPSNKVTEKGKDVELRCDPISGHTALYWYRQSLGQGLEFLIYFQGNSAPDKSGLPSDRFSAERTGGSVSTLTIQRTQQEDSAVYLCASTGRGTDTQYFGPGTRLTVL.

The gene calls are TRBV6-2 or TRBV6-3 and TRBJ2-7; TRBD1 matches at 9 bases. Per the germline V gene, CDR1 is MNHEY and CDR2 is SVGEGT. V shed 5 bases, J shed 2 bases, and the junction held 10 bases outside the gene matches. This CDR3 is built from 16 residues. The CDR3 loop reads CASSHIDRGGTYEQYF. The CDR3, as DNA: TGTGCCAGCAGTCACATCGACAGGGGGGGTACCTACGAGCAGTACTTC.

V usage is TRBV6-5 and J usage is TRBJ2-7, with 7 bases matching TRBD2. V gave up 5 bases and J gave up 3 bases; unmatched junction bases: 7. Germline CDR1 MNHEY, CDR2 SVGAGI. This CDR3 has 14 residues. DNA for the CDR3: TGTGCCAGCAGTCCCCGGACTAGGGGCTACGAGCAGTACTTC. Encoded protein: CASSPRTRGYEQYF.

V usage is TRBV9 and J usage is TRBJ2-5; 8 bases agree with TRBD2. V shed 0 bases, J shed 2 bases, and the junction held 3 bases outside the gene matches. Per germline, CDR1 SGDLS and CDR2 YYNGEE. This CDR3 is 15 amino acids long. The CDR3 bases are TGTGCCAGCAGCGTAGCAGCGGGGGTTCAAGAGACCCAGTACTTC. It translates to CASSVAAGVQETQYF.

Worth noting for this clone: The sample contains more than one DNA sequence encoding this CDR3. The chain combines TRBV12-3 or TRBV12-4 with TRBJ1-1; D might be TRBD1 (6 bases). With 1 base removed from V and 5 bases from J, the gap between germline ends came to 8 bases. This CDR3 contains 13 residues. The CDR3 sequence is CASSLGRGTEAFF. The CDR3, as DNA: TGTGCCAGCAGTTTAGGCAGGGGAACTGAAGCTTTCTTT.

In this sample, this clone turned up once. The chain couples TRBV6-2 or TRBV6-3 to TRBJ1-1, with D perhaps matching TRBD1 (5 bases). Trimming stripped 4 bases from V and 4 bases from J, with 10 bases between. Germline CDR1 reads MNHEY; CDR2 reads SVGEGT. This CDR3 has 13 amino acids. The CDR3 is CASSSDRGTEAFF. CDR3 nucleotides: TGTGCCAGCAGTTCCGACAGAGGCACTGAAGCTTTCTTT.